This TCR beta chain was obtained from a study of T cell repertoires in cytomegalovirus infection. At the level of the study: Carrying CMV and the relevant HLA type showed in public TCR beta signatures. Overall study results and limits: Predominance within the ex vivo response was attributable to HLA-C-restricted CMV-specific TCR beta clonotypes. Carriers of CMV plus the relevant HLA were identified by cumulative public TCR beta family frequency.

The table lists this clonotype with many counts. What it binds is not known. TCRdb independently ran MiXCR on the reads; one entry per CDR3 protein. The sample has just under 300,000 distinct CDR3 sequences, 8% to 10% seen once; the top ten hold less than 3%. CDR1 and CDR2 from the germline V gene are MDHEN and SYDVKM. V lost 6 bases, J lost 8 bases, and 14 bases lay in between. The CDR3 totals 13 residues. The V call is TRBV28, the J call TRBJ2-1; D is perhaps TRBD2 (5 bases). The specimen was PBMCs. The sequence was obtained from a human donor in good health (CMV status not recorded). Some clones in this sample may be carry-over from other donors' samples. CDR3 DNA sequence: TGTGCCAGCAGCCGCCTAGCTCTTGATGAGCAGTTCTTC. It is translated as CASSRLALDEQFF.